These T cell receptor beta chains were read from a single sample in a study of blood T cells in healthy people across ages. TCRdb called the 5' RACE reads again in MiXCR, with one record for every CDR3 protein. The sample yields roughly 1,800,000 distinct CDR3 sequences, approximately 50% seen once. Sequencing was carried out using blood. Receptors were obtained from a middle-aged woman in good health. The CDR3 runs from the conserved cysteine through the conserved F or W. Each record gives: V gene, J gene, CDR3 protein.

TRBV28	-	CASSPISGSGQGLAETQYF
TRBV28	TRBJ2-1	CASSRSPSGGPQYSYNEQFF
TRBV28	TRBJ2-3	CASSPTRTGMSTQYF
TRBV12-3/TRBV12-4	TRBJ2-7	CASSRPQGFSYEQYF
TRBV12-3/TRBV12-4	TRBJ2-1	CASSLSASVYNEQFF
TRBV6-5	TRBJ1-2	CASRDSTLNYGYTF
TRBV3-1	TRBJ2-3	CASSREPSGRTDTQYF
TRBV7-2	TRBJ1-5	CASSLEAGPQHF
TRBV3-1	TRBJ1-2	CASSPLAGGYTF
TRBV28	TRBJ2-6	CASSSAGGDYSGANVLTF
TRBV2	TRBJ2-3	CASTQGLITDTQYF
TRBV20-1	TRBJ2-1	CSAMTQNEQFF